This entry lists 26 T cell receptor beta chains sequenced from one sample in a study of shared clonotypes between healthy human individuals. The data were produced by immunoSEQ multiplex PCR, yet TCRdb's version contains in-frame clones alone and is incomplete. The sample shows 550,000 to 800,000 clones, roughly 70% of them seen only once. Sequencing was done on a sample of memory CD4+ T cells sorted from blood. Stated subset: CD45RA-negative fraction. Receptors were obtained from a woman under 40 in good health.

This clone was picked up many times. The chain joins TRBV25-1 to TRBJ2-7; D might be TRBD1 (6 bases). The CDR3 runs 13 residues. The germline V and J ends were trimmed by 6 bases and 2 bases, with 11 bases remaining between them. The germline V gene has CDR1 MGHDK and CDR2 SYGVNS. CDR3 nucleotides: TGTGCCAGCAGCAGGGACACAACCTACGAGCAGTACTTC. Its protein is CASSRDTTYEQYF.

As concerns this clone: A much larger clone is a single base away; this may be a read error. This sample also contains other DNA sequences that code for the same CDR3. The CDR3 coding sequence is TGTGCCAGCAGCTTAGGCGATCAGCCCCAGCATTTT. This codes for CASSLGDQPQHF. The rearrangement links TRBV7-9 to TRBJ1-5; D unclear. The V gene's germline CDR1 is SEHNR and CDR2 FQNEAQ (reference sequence). Trimming stripped 1 base from V and 5 bases from J, with 3 bases between. The CDR3 consists of 12 residues.

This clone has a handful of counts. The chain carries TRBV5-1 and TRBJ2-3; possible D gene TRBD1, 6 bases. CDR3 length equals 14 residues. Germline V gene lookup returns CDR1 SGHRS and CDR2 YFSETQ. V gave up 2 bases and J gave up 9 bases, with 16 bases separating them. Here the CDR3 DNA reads TGCGCCAGCAGCTTAAACAGGGATGAATCCACGCAGTATTTT. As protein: CASSLNRDESTQYF.

The CDR3 loop is CASSPAQGARYGYTF. In DNA form, the CDR3 reads TGTGCCAGCAGCCCAGCCCAGGGGGCGCGGTATGGCTACACCTTC. This chain joins TRBV7-2 and TRBJ1-2, with 8 bases identical to TRBD1. Germline V gene sequence: CDR1 SGHTA, CDR2 FQGNSA. The CDR3 loop spans 15 amino acids. Trimming removed 5 bases from V and 5 bases from J; junction bases left unmatched: 10.

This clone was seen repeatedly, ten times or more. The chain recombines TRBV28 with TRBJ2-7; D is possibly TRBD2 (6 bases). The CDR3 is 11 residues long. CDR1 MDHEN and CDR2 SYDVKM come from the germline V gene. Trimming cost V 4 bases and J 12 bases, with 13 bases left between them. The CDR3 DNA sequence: TGTGCCAGCAGTTCCGGGGACTCCCTGTACTTC. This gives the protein CASSSGDSLYF.

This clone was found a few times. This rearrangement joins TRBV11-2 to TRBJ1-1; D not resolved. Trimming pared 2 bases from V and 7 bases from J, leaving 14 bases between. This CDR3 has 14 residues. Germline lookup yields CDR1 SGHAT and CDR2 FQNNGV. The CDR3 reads CASSLISSAGEAFF. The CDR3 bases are TGTGCCAGCAGCTTAATTTCGTCGGCGGGTGAAGCTTTCTTT.

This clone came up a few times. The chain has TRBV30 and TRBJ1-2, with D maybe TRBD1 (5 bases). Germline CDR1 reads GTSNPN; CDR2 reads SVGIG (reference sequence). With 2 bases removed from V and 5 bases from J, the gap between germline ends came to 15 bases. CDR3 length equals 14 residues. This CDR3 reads CAWSRGADLYGYTF. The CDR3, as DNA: TGTGCCTGGAGTCGAGGGGCAGATCTTTATGGCTACACCTTC.

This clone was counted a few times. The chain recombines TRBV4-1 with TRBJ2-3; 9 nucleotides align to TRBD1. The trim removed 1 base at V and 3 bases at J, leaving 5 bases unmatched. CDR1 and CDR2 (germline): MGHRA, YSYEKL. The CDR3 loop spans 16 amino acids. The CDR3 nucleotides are TGCGCCAGCAGCCAAGCTTGGGGACAGGGTACAGATACGCAGTATTTT. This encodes CASSQAWGQGTDTQYF.

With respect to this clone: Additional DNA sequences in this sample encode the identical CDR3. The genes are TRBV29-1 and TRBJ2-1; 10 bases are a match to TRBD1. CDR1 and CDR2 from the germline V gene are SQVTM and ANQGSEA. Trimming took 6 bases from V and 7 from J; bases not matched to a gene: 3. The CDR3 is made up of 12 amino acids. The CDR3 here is CSVRQGANEQFF. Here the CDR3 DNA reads TGCAGCGTCAGACAGGGGGCGAATGAGCAGTTCTTC.

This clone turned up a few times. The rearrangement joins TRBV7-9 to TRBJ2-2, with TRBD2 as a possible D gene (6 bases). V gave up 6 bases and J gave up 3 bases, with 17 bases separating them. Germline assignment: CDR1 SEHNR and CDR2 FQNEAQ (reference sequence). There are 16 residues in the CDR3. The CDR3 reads CASSGMRDLDTGELFF. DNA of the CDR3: TGTGCCAGCAGTGGGATGCGGGATTTGGACACCGGGGAGCTGTTTTTT. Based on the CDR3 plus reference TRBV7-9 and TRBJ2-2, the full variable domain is DTGVSQNPRHKITKRGQNVTFRCDPISEHNRLYWYRQTLGQGPEFLTYFQNEAQLEKSRLLSDRFSAERPKGSFSTLEIQRTEQGDSAMYLCASSGMRDLDTGELFFGEGSRLTVL.

The CDR3 DNA reads TGTGCCAGCAGTTTATCCCGGCCTAGCGGAAGCACAGATACGCAGTATTTT. Its protein product is CASSLSRPSGSTDTQYF. The chain employs TRBV27 and TRBJ2-3; 7 nucleotides line up with TRBD2. This CDR3 has 17 residues. V lost 0 bases, J lost 0 bases, and 6 bases stayed unmatched. Germline loops: CDR1 MNHEY, CDR2 SMNVEV (reference sequence).

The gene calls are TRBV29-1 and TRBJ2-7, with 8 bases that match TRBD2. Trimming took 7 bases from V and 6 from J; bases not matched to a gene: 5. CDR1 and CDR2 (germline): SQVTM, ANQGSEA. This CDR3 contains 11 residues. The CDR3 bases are TGCAGCGCCGGGGGGGTTTTCGAGCAGTACTTC. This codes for CSAGGVFEQYF.

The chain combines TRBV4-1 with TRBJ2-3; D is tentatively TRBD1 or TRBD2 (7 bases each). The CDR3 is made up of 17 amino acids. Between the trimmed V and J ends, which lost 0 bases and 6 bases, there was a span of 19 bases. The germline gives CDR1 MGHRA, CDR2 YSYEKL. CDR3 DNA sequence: TGCGCCAGCAGCCAAGATAACAGGGGCGGGAGCAGGGATACGCAGTATTTT. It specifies CASSQDNRGGSRDTQYF.

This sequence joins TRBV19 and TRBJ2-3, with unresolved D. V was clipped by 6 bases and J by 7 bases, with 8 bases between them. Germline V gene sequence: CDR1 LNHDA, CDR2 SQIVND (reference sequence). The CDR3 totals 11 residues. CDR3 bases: TGTGCCAGTAGGTACGAATATACGCAGTATTTT. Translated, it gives CASRYEYTQYF.

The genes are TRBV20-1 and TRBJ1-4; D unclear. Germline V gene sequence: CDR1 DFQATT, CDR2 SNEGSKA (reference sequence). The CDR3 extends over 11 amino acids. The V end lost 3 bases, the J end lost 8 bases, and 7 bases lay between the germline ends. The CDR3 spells CSASKPEKLFF. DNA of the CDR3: TGCAGTGCTAGCAAGCCAGAAAAACTGTTTTTT.

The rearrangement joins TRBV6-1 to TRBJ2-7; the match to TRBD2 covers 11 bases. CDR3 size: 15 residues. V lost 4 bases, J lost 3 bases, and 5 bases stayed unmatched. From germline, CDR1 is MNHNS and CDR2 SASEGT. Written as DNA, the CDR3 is TGTGCCAGCAGTGTGGTTACTAGCGGGAGCTACGAGCAGTACTTC. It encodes CASSVVTSGSYEQYF.

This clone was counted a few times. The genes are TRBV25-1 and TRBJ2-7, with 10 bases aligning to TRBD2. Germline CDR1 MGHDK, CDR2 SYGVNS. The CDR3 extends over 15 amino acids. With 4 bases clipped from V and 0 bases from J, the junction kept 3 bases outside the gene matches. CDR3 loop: CASSAGTSVSYEQYF. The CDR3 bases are TGTGCCAGCAGTGCGGGGACTAGCGTCTCCTACGAGCAGTACTTC.

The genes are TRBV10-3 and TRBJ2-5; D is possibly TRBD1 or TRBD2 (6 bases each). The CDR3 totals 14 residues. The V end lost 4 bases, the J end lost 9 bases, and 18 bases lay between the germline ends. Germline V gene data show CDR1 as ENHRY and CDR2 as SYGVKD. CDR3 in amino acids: CAISGGASSVAQYF. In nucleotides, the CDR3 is TGTGCCATCAGTGGGGGGGCCTCAAGTGTGGCCCAGTACTTC.

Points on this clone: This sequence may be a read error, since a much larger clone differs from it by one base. CDR3 in DNA: TGTGCCAGCTGGGGACAGGGGGCATCTAGCGGGGAGCTGTTTTTT. Its translation: CASWGQGASSGELFF. The rearrangement uses TRBV5-5 and TRBJ2-2; 12 bases fit TRBD1. Germline V gives CDR1 SGHKS, CDR2 YYEKEE (reference sequence). The CDR3 totals 15 residues. The junction had 8 bases not matched to a gene; V was cut back by 7 bases and J by 7 bases.

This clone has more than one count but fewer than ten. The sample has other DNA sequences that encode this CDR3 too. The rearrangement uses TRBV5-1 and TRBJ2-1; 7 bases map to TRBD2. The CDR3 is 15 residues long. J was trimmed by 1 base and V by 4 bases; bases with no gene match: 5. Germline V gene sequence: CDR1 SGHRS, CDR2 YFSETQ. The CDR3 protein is CASSTSSGSYNEQFF. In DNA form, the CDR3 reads TGCGCCAGCAGCACATCTAGCGGATCCTACAATGAGCAGTTCTTC.

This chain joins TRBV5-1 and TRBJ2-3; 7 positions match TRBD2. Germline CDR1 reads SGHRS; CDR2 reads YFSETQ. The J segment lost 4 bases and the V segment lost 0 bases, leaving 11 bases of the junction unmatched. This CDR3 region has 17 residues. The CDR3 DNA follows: TGCGCCAGCAGCTTGGCCTGGGGGGGAGTCATGTCAGATACGCAGTATTTT. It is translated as CASSLAWGGVMSDTQYF.

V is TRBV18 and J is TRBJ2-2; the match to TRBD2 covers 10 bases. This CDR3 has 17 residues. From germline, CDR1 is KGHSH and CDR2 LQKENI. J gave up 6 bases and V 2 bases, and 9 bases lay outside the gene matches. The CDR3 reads CASSPGLSGRAAGELFF. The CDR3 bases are TGTGCCAGCTCACCAGGCTTGAGCGGGAGGGCCGCCGGGGAGCTGTTTTTT.

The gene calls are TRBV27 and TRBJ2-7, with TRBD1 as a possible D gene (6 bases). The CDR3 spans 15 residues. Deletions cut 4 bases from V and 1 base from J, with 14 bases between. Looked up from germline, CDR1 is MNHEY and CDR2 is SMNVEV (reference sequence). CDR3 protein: CASSSPDRRSYEQYF. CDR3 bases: TGTGCCAGCAGTTCCCCCGACAGGCGGTCCTACGAGCAGTACTTC.

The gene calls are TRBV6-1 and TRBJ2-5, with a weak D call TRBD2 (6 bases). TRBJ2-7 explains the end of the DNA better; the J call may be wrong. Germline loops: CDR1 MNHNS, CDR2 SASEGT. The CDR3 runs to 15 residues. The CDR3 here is CASSGRGAGDYEQYF. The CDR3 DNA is TGTGCCAGCAGTGGTCGTGGAGCGGGCGACTACGAGCAGTACTTC.

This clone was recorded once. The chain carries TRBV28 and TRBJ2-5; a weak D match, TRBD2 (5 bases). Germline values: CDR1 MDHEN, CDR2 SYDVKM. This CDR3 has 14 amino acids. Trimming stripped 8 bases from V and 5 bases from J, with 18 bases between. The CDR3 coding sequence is TGTGCCAGCCGAACCGGTGGGCCGGGGGAGACCCAGTACTTC. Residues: CASRTGGPGETQYF.

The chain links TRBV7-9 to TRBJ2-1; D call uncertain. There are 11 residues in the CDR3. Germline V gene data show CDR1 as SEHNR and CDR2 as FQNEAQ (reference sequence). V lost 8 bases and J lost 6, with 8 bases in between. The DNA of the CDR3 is TGTGCCAGCGGGTCGGTCAATGAGCAGTTCTTC. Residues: CASGSVNEQFF.